This TCR beta chain was captured in a study of blood T cell repertoires in COVID-19. The overall study: There were acute and convalescent COVID-19 samples, and they came from the United States, Italy and Spain. Sample material is recorded as cDNA or gDNA derived from T cells, B-cell-depleted T cells, or PBMCs.

In the study's own analysis: It was from reference gene primer amplification that nucleated cell counts were estimated. Method: immunoSEQ multiplex PCR; TCRdb's copy keeps in-frame clones and lacks some. V, J and clone size are taken as reported in that table, and D and trimming were inferred from the DNA itself. The sample has under 85,000 clones, about 91% seen once. Trimming shortened V by 3 bases and J by 2 bases, and 10 bases separated the two germline ends. Per germline, CDR1 SGHVS and CDR2 FQNEAQ. This CDR3 has 14 residues. Sequenced: peripheral blood. The source is a man between 65 and 80 years old with active or convalescent COVID-19. The chain employs TRBV7-8 and TRBJ1-2; tentative D call: TRBD1 (5 bases). The CDR3 loop is CASSFLTGNYGYTF. As DNA, the CDR3 is TGTGCCAGCAGCTTTTTAACAGGAAACTATGGCTACACCTTC.